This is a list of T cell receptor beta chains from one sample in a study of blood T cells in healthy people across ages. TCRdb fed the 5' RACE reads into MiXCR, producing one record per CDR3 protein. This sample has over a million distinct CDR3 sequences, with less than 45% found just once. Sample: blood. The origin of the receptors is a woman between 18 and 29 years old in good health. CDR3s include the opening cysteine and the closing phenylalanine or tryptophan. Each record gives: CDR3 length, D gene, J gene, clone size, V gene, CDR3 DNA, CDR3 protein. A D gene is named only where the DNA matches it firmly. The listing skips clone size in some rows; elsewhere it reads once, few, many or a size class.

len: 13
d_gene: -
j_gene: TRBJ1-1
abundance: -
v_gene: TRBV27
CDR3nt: TGTGCCAGCAGTTGGGCGGCTTACACTGAAGCTTTCTTT
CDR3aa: CASSWAAYTEAFF

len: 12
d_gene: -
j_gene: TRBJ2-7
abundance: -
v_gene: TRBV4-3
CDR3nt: TGCGCCAGCAGCTCGGACGGTGGCGAGCAGTACTTC
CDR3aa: CASSSDGGEQYF

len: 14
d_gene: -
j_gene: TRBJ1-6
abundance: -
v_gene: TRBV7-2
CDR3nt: TGTGCCAGCAGCTGGGACGGAATAAGTTCACCCCTCCACTTT
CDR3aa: CASSWDGISSPLHF

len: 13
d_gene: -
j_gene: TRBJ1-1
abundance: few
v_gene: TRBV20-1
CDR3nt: TGCAGTGCTAGAGCTGACCCGAACACTGAAGCTTTCTTT
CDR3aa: CSARADPNTEAFF

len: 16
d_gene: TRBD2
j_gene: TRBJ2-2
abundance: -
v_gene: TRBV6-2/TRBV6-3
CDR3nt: TGTGCCAGCAGTTACTACGGGGGGGCCGGCACCGGGGAGCTGTTTTTT
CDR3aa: CASSYYGGAGTGELFF

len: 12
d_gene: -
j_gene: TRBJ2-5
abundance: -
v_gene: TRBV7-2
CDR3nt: TGTGCCAGCACCGACTACCGGGAAAATAAGTACTTC
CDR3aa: CASTDYRENKYF

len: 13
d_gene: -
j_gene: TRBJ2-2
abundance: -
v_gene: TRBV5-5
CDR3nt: TGTGCCAGCAGCTTGATGGTGTCCGGGGAGCTGTTTTTT
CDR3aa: CASSLMVSGELFF

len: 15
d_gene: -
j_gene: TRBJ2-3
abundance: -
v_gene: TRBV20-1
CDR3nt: TGCAGTGCTAGAGATAACTCCATGAGCACAGATACGCAGTATTTT
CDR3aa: CSARDNSMSTDTQYF

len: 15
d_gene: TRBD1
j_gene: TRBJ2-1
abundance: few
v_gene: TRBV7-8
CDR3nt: TGTGCCAGCAGCGCCGCAGGGGGCGCACGCAATGAGCAGTTCTTC
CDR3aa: CASSAAGGARNEQFF

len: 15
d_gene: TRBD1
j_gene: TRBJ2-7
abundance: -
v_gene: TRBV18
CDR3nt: TGTGCCAGCTCACCACTTCAGGGGGCAGGTAATGAGCAGTACTTC
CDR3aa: CASSPLQGAGNEQYF

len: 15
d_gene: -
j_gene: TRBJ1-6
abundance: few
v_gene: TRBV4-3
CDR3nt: TGCGCCAGCAGCCAAGGACTCTCCTATAATTCACCCCTCCACTTT
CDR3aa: CASSQGLSYNSPLHF

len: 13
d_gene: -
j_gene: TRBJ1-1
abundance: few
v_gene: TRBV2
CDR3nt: TGTGCCAGCATGGGGACGGAGAACACTGAAGCTTTCTTT
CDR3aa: CASMGTENTEAFF

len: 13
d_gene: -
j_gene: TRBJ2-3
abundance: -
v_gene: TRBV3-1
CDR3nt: TGTGCCAGCAGCCAAGGTACCGCAGATACGCAGTATTTT
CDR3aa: CASSQGTADTQYF

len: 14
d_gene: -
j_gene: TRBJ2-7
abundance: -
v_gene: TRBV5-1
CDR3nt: TGCGCCAGCAGCTTGGAATACAGCACCTACGAGCAGTACTTC
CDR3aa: CASSLEYSTYEQYF

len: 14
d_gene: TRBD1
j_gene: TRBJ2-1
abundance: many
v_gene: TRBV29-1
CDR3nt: TGCAGCGAGAGTCGGGACAGAATGTACAATGAGCAGTTCTTC
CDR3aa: CSESRDRMYNEQFF

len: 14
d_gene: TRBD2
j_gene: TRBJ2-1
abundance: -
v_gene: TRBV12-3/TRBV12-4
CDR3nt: TGTGCCAGCAGTTCTAGCGGGAGGGGACATGAGCAGTTCTTC
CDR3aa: CASSSSGRGHEQFF

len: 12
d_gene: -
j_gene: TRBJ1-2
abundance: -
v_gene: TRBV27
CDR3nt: TGTGCCAGCAGTTTACCCGATATTGGCTACACCTTC
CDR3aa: CASSLPDIGYTF

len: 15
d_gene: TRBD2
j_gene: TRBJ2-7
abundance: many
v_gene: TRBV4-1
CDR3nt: TGCGCCAGCAGCCTTCGGACTAGCGGTACCTACGAGCAGTACTTC
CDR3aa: CASSLRTSGTYEQYF

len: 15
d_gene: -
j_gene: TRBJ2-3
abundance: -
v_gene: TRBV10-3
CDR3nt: TGTGCCATCAGTGAGTCTGGGCTTAGCCTGGATACGCAGTATTTT
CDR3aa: CAISESGLSLDTQYF

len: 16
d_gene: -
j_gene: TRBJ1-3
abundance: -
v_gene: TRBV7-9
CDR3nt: TGTGCCAGCAGCTTAGGAAGGGGGACCTCTGGAAACACCATATATTTT
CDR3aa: CASSLGRGTSGNTIYF

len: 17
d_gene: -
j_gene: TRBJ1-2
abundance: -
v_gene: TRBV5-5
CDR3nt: TGCGCCAGCAGCTTAGGGGCGTTGGGGGCCGACGGCTATGGCTACACCTTC
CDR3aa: CASSLGALGADGYGYTF

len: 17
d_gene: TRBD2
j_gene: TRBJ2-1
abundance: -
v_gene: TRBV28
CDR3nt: TGTGCCAGCAGTTTCAGACTAGCGGGAGGGAAGGAAGAGACCCAGTTCTTC
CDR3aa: CASSFRLAGGKEETQFF

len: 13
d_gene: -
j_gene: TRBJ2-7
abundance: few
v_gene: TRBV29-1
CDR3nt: TGCAGCGTTGTCGGCGGAGGGGACCACGAGCAGTACTTC
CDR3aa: CSVVGGGDHEQYF

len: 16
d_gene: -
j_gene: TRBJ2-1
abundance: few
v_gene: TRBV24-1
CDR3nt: TGTGCCACCAGTGATCCCGGTTCGGGTCGGAATAATGAGCAGTTCTTC
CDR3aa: CATSDPGSGRNNEQFF

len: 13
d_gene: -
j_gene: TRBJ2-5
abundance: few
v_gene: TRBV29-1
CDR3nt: TGCAGCGTTGAGCCGCCCTCCCGGGAGACCCAGTACTTC
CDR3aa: CSVEPPSRETQYF

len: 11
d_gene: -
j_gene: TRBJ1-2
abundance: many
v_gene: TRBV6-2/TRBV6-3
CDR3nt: TGTGCCAGCAGCCCAGCTTATGGCTACACCTTC
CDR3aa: CASSPAYGYTF

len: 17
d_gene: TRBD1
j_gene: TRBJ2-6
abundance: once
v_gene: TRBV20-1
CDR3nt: TGCAGTGCTAGAGCGGTGACAGGGGGCTCTGGGGCCAACGTCCTGACTTTC
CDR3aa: CSARAVTGGSGANVLTF